This TCR beta chain was identified in a study of blood T cell repertoires in COVID-19. In the study overall: Samples representing acute and convalescent COVID-19 were sourced from the United States, Italy and Spain.

Study processing details: Estimates of nucleated cell counts were drawn from the amplification of reference gene primers. Libraries were prepared by immunoSEQ multiplex PCR; TCRdb keeps only in-frame clonotypes and omits some of them. The V and J calls and clone size are taken from that table; D and trimming were inferred from the DNA. The sample records 70,000 or so clones, approximately 86% being singletons. This receptor was obtained from a man in his 70s with active COVID-19. The sample consisted of peripheral blood.

In DNA form, the CDR3 reads TGTGCCAGCAGTTTCACGCCGGAGACCAGCTCCTACGAGCAGTACTTC. Translated, it gives CASSFTPETSSYEQYF. This rearrangement joins TRBV6-2 or TRBV6-3 to TRBJ2-7; no clear D gene. The CDR3 runs 16 residues. V was trimmed by 4 bases and J by 0 bases, leaving 16 bases between them. Per the germline V gene, CDR1 is MNHEY and CDR2 is SVGEGT.